This T cell receptor (beta chain) was sequenced during a study of siplizumab effects on memory and regulatory T cells (dated by TCRdb to the late 2010s). For context, the study as a whole: The effect of the anti-CD2 antibody siplizumab on alloreactive T-cell subsets was examined in allogeneic mixed lymphocyte reactions constructed from human PBMCs.

The CDR3 numbers 17 residues from cysteine through phenylalanine. Only the CDR3 portion is preserved as DNA: 51 bases, with reading frame beginning at the first base. Trimming leaves V shorter by 6 bases and J shorter by 0 bases, with the junction holding 11 bases beyond the gene matches. CDR1 and CDR2 were assigned from the germline V gene as SGDLS and YYNGEE. Library method: the immunoSEQ multiplex PCR assay. Some 100,000 TCR templates per sample were assayed by the deep sequencing platform. Genomic DNA extracted from sorted T cells was used for TCRbeta CDR3 sequencing. On the study's bioinformatics: The R programming language was used for the clonal analysis of the TCRbeta CDR3 data. Alloreactive CD4+ and CD8+ clones were identified by comparing unstimulated samples to CFSE-low samples taken after the reaction. Regulatory or non-regulatory origin of alloreactive CD4+ clones was assigned by matching sequences to the sorted unstimulated Treg and non-Treg repertoires. Here the immuneACCESS table is served through TCRdb, limited to in-frame sequences with V and J called. Missing clones are a known gap in these copies; in checked studies unresolved V genes cover under half, and the rest lacks a known reason. Clonal size and the V and J genes are those of that table, whereas D and trimming came from the DNA. Present in this sample are roughly 62,000 clones, 79% of which were seen just once. The ten most abundant clones make up roughly 0.4% of the sample.

Results and caveats for the whole study, not just this receptor: The suppressive function of proliferating Tregs from siplizumab cultures was not functionally confirmed. Compared with memory T cells, unstimulated naive T cells appeared more diverse, and naive cells seemed to make a substantial contribution to the alloresponse. About 75-96% of proliferating CD4+ or CD8+ clones could not be given a naive or memory phenotype. In reactions with siplizumab, an average of 68.8% of mappable alloreactive CD4+ clones were Treg-derived, compared with 25% to 30% in control reactions. Because sequences below about 10^-5 frequency were poorly captured, only a minor fraction of alloreactive clones could be mapped to unstimulated subsets. Siplizumab significantly reduced the cumulative frequency of alloreactive sequences traceable to unstimulated CD4+ memory T cells.

Unstimulated CD4+ memory cells were also sequenced in three donor pairs, together with CD4+ naive, CD8+ TEMRA, CD8+ naive and CD8+ effector memory subsets. Sorted unstimulated T cells, along with proliferating T cells recovered from mixed lymphocyte reactions, underwent TCRbeta CDR3 sequencing. Fresh whole blood from 9 to 11 HLA-typed healthy donors was used to isolate PBMCs. With respect to this clone: Its recognized antigen is unknown. No much larger clonotype is one base removed from it; base qualities were not supplied.

Sequenced sample: memory CD4+ T cells sorted from blood. In light of the paper, this sample's cell subset or site label describes: unstimulated CD4+ memory T cells. The chain is made from TRBV9 and TRBJ2-3; TRBD2 matches 9 bases in the middle. This sequence originates from a human donor in good health. CDR3 protein: CASTAAGGLSSTDTQYF. At the DNA level, the sequence is TGTGCCAGCACCGCAGCGGGGGGTCTCTCTAGCACAGATACGCAGTATTTT.